The entry that follows covers one T cell receptor (beta chain) sequence. This clonotype was seen repeatedly, ten times or more. Its antigen specificity is not known. No clone much larger than this one lies a single base away; base qualities are absent. A distance of 10 bases separates the germline ends of V and J, which lose 4 bases and 1 base respectively. CDR3 length: 14 amino acids, cysteine to phenylalanine. Here the CDR3 DNA is all that survives: 42 bases in frame from base 1. CDR1 and CDR2 are drawn from the germline V gene (reference sequence): LGHDT, YNNKEL. This sample stems from a study of regulatory T cells in long-lasting Graves disease (dated by TCRdb to the early 2020s). Regarding the complete study: Antithyroid drugs had been taken for less than 3 months by newly diagnosed Graves' disease patients. Persistent Graves' disease patients were compared with newly diagnosed Graves' disease patients by peripheral blood TCR sequencing and RNA sequencing. The study took place in China and was registered as a clinical trial. A total of roughly 33 samples underwent TCR sequencing: about 13 from persistent and roughly 20 from newly diagnosed Graves' disease patients.

Libraries came from multiplex PCR. TCRdb names Illumina HiSeq 4000 as the instrument used. iRepertoire HTBI primers and Arm-PCR amplification of CDR3 regions were used to construct TCR beta libraries. Gel purification was performed on PCR products prior to sequencing. The authors' analysis ran thus. A total of around 59 TRBV and approximately 13 TRBJ segments were identified across samples and were used for gene usage analysis of CDR3 amino acid clonotypes. Filtered high-quality paired reads were merged into contigs using COPE and FqMerger. BLAST was used to align contigs to the IMGT TRBV, TRBD and TRBJ reference genes, and CDR3 was defined following IMGT. Any clonotype with a frequency above 0.1% was counted as a highly expanded clone. Shannon entropy served as the measure of repertoire diversity, while the Gini coefficient captured V-J evenness. A clonotype was considered public if more than one individual shared it. TCRdb's own reprocessing of the public reads used fastp at Q25 and MiXCR and kept productive beta chains. Entries that share a CDR3 protein sequence are merged under the most common genes and DNA. Here the V and J calls rest on TCRdb's processing, not on the authors' analysis. The sample table contains around 230,000 distinct CDR3 sequences; only one count was recorded for around 16% of them. The ten biggest clones cover approximately 20% of the sample.

The time point label of this sample denotes: newly diagnosed GD, antithyroid drugs for less than 3 months. For both TCR sequencing and RNA sequencing, RNA was extracted from PBMCs using TRIzol. The diagnosis of Graves' disease was made according to American Thyroid Association guidelines. The patients came from an endocrinology department in Xi'an, China. From each patient, 7.5 to 9.5 milliliters of peripheral blood was collected into an EDTA anticoagulant tube. Ficoll Paque Plus density gradient separation was used to isolate PBMCs, and no additional T cell sorting was done. An Agilent 2100 Bioanalyzer and agarose gel were used to check RNA quality, and a NanoDrop 2000 was used to measure RNA concentration. The full study reports these points: Persistent patients shared more public clonotypes among themselves (2,741) than newly diagnosed patients did (over 950). Compared with newly diagnosed patients, patients with persistent Graves' disease had lower TCR Shannon entropy and fewer highly expanded clones, which suggests clonal expansion. Sequencing and analysis were limited to the TCR beta chain. Because the primary lesion, thyroid tissue, could not be accessed, the study looked at peripheral blood alone. Preferential use of TRBV28, TRBJ1-2 and TRBJ2-5 was observed in persistent disease, whereas TRBV20-1 and TRBJ2-1 were favored in newly diagnosed disease. As a limitation, the authors acknowledged that the small sample size may reduce accuracy.

Recombination joined TRBV3-1 with TRBJ1-1; the D region possibly corresponds to TRBD1 (5 bases align). This material consisted of peripheral blood mononuclear cells (PBMCs), taken at new diagnosis, from a patient treated with antithyroid drugs. The sequence was obtained from a female donor with Graves disease. Read as DNA, the sequence is TGTGCCAGCAGCCTGTTGACAGAGAACACTGAAGCTTTCTTT. Its protein is CASSLLTENTEAFF.